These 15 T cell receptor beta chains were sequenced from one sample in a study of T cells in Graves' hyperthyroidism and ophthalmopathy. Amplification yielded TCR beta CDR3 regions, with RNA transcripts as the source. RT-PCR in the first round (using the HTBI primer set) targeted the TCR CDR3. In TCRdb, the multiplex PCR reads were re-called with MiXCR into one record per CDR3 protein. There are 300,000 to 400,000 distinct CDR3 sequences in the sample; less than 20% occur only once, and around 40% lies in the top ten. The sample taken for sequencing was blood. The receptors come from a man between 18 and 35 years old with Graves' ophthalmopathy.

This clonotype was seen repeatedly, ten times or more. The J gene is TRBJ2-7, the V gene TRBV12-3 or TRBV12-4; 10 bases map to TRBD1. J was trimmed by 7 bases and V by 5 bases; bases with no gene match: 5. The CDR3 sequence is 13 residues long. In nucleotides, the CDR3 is TGTGCCAGCAGTAGGGACAGGGGAAGGGAGCAGTACTTC. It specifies CASSRDRGREQYF.

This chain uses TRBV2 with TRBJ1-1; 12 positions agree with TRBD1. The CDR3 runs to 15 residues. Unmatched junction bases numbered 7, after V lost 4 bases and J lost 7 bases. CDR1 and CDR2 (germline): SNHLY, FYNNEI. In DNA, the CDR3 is TGTGCCAGCAGTGGCGGCCGGGACAGGGGGCTTGAAGCTTTCTTT. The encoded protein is CASSGGRDRGLEAFF.

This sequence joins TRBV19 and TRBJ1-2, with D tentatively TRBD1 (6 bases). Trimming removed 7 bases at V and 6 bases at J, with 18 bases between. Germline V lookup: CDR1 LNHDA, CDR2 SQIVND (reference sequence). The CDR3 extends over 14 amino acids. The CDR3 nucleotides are TGTGCCAGTACCCCGAACAGGGCCTTCGATGGCTACACCTTC. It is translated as CASTPNRAFDGYTF.

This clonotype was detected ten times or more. CDR3 amino acids: CASSRTLQGQDTEAFF. DNA for the CDR3: TGTGCCAGCTCACGCACCCTACAGGGACAGGACACTGAAGCTTTCTTT. V and J are TRBV18 and TRBJ1-1; 8 bases align to TRBD1. Germline V gives CDR1 KGHSH, CDR2 LQKENI. With V trimmed by 4 bases and J by 3 bases, 10 bases remained unmatched. CDR3 length: 16 amino acids.

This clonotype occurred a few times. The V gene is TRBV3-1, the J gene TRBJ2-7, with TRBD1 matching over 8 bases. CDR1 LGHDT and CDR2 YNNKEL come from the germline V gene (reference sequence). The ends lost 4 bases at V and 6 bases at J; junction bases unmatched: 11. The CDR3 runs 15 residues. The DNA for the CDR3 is TGTGCCAGCAGCCGAGGCCCGGACAGGGTCTTCGAGCAGTACTTC. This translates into CASSRGPDRVFEQYF.

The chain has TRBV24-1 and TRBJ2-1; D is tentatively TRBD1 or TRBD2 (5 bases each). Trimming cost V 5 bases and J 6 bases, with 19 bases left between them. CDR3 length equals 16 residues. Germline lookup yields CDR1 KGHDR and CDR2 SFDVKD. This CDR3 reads CATSGGGINVVNEQFF. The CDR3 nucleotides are TGTGCCACCAGTGGTGGGGGTATCAACGTTGTCAATGAGCAGTTCTTC.

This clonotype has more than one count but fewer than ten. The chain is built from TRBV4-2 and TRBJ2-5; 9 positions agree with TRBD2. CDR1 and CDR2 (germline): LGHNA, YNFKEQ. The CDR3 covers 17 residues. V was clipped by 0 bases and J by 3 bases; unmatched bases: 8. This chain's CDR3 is CASSQERGLAGKETQYF. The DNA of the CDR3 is TGTGCCAGCAGCCAAGAACGTGGCCTAGCGGGGAAAGAGACCCAGTACTTC.

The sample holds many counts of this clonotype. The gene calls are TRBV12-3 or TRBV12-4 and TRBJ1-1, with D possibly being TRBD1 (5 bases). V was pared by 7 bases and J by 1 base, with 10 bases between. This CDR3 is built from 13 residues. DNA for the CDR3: TGTGCCAGCATCCCCGGGGCGAACACTGAAGCTTTCTTT. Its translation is CASIPGANTEAFF.

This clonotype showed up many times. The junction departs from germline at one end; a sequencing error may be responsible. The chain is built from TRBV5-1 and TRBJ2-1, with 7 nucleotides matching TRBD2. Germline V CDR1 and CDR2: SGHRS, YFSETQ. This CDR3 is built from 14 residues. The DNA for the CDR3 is TGTGCCAGCTCACCGGGGGGCTCCTACAATGAGCAGTTCTTC. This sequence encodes CASSPGGSYNEQFF.

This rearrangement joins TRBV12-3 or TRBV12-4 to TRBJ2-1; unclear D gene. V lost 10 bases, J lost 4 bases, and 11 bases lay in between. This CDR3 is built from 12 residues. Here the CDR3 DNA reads TGTGCCATCGGGTCCCCTTACAATGAGCAGTTCTTC. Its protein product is CAIGSPYNEQFF.

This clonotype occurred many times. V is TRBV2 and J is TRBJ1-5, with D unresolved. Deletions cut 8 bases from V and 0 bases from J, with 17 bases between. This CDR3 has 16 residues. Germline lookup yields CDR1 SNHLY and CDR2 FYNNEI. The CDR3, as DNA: TGTGCCAGCGGCCTCCTCGCGAGAGATAGCAATCAGCCCCAGCATTTT. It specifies CASGLLARDSNQPQHF.

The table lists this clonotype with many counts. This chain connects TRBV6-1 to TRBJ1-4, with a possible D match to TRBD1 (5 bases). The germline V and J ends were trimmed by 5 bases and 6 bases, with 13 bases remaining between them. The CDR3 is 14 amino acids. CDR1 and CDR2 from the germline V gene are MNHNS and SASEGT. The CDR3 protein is CASSTGTPDEKLFF. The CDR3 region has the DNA TGTGCCAGCAGTACCGGGACCCCTGATGAAAAACTGTTTTTT.

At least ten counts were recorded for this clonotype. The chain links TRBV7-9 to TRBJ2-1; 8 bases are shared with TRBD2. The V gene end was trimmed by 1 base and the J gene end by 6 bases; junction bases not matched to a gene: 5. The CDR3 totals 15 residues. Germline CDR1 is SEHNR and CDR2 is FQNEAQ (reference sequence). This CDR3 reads CASSLVSAGGNEQFF. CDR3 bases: TGTGCCAGCAGCTTAGTATCTGCGGGGGGCAATGAGCAGTTCTTC.

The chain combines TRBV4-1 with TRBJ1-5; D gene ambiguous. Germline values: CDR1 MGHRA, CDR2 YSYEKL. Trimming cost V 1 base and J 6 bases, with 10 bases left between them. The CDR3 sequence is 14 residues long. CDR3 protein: CASSQVRASQPQHF. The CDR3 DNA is TGCGCCAGCAGCCAAGTGAGGGCTTCTCAGCCCCAGCATTTT.

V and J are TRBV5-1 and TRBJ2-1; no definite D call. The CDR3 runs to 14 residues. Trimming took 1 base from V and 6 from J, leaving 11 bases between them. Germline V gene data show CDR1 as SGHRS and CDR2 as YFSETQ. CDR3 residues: CASSLFWVGNEQFF. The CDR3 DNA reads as TGCGCCAGCAGCTTGTTTTGGGTAGGCAATGAGCAGTTCTTC.